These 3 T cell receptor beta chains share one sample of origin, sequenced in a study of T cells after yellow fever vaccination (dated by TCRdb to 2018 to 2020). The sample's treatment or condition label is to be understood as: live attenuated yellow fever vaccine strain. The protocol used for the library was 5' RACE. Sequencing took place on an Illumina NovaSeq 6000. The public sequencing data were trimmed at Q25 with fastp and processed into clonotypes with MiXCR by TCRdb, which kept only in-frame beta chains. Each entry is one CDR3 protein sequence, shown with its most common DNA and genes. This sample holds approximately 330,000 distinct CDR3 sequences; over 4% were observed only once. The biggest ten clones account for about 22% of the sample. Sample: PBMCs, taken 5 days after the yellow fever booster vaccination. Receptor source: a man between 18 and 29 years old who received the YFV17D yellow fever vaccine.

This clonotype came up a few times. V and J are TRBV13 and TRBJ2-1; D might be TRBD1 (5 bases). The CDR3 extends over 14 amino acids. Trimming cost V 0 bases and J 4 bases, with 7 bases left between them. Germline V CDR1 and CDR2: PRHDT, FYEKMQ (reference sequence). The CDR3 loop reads CASSLGKGYNEQFF. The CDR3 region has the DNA TGTGCCAGCAGCTTAGGCAAGGGGTACAATGAGCAGTTCTTC. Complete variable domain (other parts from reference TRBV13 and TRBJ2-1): AAGVIQSPRHLIKEKRETATLKCYPIPRHDTVYWYQQGPGQDPQFLISFYEKMQSDKGSIPDRFSAQQFSDYHSELNMSSLELGDSALYFCASSLGKGYNEQFFGPGTRLTVL.

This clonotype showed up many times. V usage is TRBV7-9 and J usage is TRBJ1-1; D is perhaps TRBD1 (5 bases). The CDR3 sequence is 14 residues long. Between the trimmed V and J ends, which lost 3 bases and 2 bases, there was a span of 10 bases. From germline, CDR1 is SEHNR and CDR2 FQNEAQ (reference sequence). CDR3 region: CASSFGQANTEAFF. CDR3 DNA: TGTGCCAGCAGCTTCGGACAAGCAAACACTGAAGCTTTCTTT.

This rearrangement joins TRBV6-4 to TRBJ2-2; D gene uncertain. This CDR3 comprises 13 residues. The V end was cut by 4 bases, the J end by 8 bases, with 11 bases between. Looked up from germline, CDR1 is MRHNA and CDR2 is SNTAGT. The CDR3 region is CASSGTDAGELFF. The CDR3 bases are TGTGCCAGCAGTGGGACCGACGCAGGGGAGCTGTTTTTT.